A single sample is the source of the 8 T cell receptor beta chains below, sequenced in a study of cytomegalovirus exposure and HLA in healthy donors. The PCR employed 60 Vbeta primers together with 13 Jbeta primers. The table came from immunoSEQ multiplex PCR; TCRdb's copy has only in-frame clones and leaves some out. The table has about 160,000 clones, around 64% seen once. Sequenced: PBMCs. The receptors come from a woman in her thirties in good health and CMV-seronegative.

CDR3 amino acids: CASGDSGSYQPQHF. CDR3 DNA sequence: TGTGCCAGCGGGGACTCAGGGTCCTATCAGCCCCAGCATTTT. The chain combines TRBV2 with TRBJ1-5; a possible D gene is TRBD1 (5 bases). The CDR3 covers 14 residues. Trimming removed 8 bases from V and 5 bases from J, with 16 bases in between. Per germline, CDR1 SNHLY and CDR2 FYNNEI.

The CDR3 DNA reads TGTGCCAGCAGTGATTTGGACAGGGGTCCAGCGGGGGGTCCCTACGAGCAGTACTTC. Translation gives CASSDLDRGPAGGPYEQYF. The chain combines TRBV2 with TRBJ2-7, with D tentatively TRBD1 or TRBD2 (9 bases each). The CDR3 has 19 amino acids. Trimming left V 3 bases short and J 2 bases short, with 26 bases between. Germline V gives CDR1 SNHLY, CDR2 FYNNEI.

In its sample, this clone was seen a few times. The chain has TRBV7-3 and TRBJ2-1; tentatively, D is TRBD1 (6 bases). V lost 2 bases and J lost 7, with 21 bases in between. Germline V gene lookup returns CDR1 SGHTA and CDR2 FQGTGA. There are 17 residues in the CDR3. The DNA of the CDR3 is TGTGCCAGCAGCTTAGGGGTACTAGGCCACAGGGTGAATGAGCAGTTCTTC. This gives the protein CASSLGVLGHRVNEQFF.

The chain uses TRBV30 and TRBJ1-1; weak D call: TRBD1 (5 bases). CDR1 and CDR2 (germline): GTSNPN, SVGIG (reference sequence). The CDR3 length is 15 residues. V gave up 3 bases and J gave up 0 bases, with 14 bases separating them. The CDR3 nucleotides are TGTGCCTGGAGCCCCTGGGGGGGAATGAACACTGAAGCTTTCTTT. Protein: CAWSPWGGMNTEAFF. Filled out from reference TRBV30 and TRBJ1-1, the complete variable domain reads SQTIHQWPATLVQPVGSPLSLECTVEGTSNPNLYWYRQAAGRGLQLLFYSVGIGQISSEVPQNLSASRPQDRQFILSSKKLLLSDSGFYLCAWSPWGGMNTEAFFGQGTRLTVV.

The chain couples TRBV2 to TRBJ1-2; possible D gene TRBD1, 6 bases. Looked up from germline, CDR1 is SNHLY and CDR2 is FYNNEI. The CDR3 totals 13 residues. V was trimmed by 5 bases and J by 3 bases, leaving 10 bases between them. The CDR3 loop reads CASSKQGDYGYTF. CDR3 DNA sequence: TGTGCCAGCAGTAAACAGGGAGACTATGGCTACACCTTC.

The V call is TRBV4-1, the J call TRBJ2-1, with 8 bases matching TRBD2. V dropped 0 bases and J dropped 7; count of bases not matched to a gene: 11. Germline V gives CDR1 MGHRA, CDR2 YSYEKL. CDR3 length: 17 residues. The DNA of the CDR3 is TGCGCCAGCAGCCAAGATCAGGGGACACTAGCGGTGAATGAGCAGTTCTTC. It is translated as CASSQDQGTLAVNEQFF.

As DNA, the CDR3 is TGTGCCAGCAGTGAAATCCCAGAGGCTAACTATGGCTACACCTTC. Residues: CASSEIPEANYGYTF. The chain links TRBV2 to TRBJ1-2; D gene unclear. The CDR3 runs 15 residues. V lost 2 bases to trimming and J lost 0 bases, with 10 bases between them. Germline CDR1 and CDR2: SNHLY and FYNNEI.

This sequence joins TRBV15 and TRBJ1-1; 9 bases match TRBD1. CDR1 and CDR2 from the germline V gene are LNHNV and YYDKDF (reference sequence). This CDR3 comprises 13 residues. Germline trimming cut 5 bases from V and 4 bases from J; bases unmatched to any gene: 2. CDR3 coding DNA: TGTGCCACCAGCTTGGACAGGGGCACTGAAGCTTTCTTT. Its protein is CATSLDRGTEAFF.